Described below is a single T cell receptor (beta chain) sequence and its context. The CDR3 sequence is 17 residues long. V was cut by 4 bases and J by 9 bases, with 25 bases left in between. Germline V lookup: CDR1 SGDLS, CDR2 YYNGEE. This entry belongs to a study of CD8 T cells in Susac syndrome. Random hexamers primed reverse transcription of 0.5 to 1 ug RNA. TCRdb processed the immunoSEQ multiplex PCR reads anew with MiXCR; each CDR3 protein has one entry. The table includes about 400,000 distinct CDR3 sequences, about 85% detected once. The V call is TRBV9, the J call TRBJ2-2; D may be TRBD2 (7 bases). The sequence came from a human donor with multiple sclerosis. The material sequenced was CD8+ T cells from PBMCs. In nucleotides, the CDR3 is TGTGCCAGCAGCCCCCTAGGGGGGGGGACCACAGGGCGGGAGCTGTTTTTT. Translating gives CASSPLGGGTTGRELFF.